This T cell receptor (beta chain) was documented in a study of cytomegalovirus exposure and HLA in healthy donors (dated by TCRdb to 2017 to 2019). In the study overall: An earlier analysis of 587 of the donors reported 250 to 350 Gb of sequence data and 95 million to 130 million unique TCR beta sequences obtained from around 190 million T cells. Roughly 300 gigabases of sequencing data and roughly 81 million unique TCR sequences made up an early release that covered around 640 HLA-typed donors. HLA typing covered class I and class II loci at four-digit resolution. Among approximately 370 genotyped donors of the cohort, an average of roughly 230,000 unique TCR beta nucleotide sequences was sequenced per donor, of which 15% to 20% were non-productive. In a later genetic analysis, genome-wide SNP genotypes for about three fifths of the roughly 670 donors were used, and that subset was treated as a discovery cohort. Every repertoire in the discovery cohort had been generated on one and the same sequencing platform. The number of donors typed differed by locus, with 629-630 for A, B, C, DRB1 and DQB1, more than 500 for DQA1, 600 to 610 for DPA1, and some 450 for DPB1. The study was designed to test whether signatures of past pathogen exposure could be identified by cataloging public T cell receptors. Four or five DR-DQ haplotypes were treated as single units for association and clustering because of strong linkage in the cohort. In addition to the first cohort of around 670 subjects, a separate validation cohort of approximately 130 different subjects was used. Donor age, sex, ethnicity and CMV serostatus were compiled together with the repertoire data. An earlier analysis of 587 of the donors used high-throughput TCR beta sequencing to judge whether each TCR beta V gene segment behaved as functional or pseudogenic. The study used immunosequencing to profile the T cell repertoires of more than 650 subjects and linked those repertoires to cytomegalovirus serostatus. A later analysis re-analyzed previously published TCR beta repertoires from hundreds of donors and added high-resolution HLA genotyping to study TCR occurrence patterns. The study combined high-throughput TCR immunosequencing, statistical association of individual TCRs with disease status, and machine learning to predict cytomegalovirus infection status. Of the roughly 400 genotyped donors, roughly 85% fell in the genetic ancestry cluster associated with self-reported Caucasian donors. Rather than using new phenotypic data, the later analysis identified candidate immune exposures from TCR beta sequences and from how often those sequences occurred across donors. Summary of the overall study and its limitations: Strong co-occurrence of HLA alleles, especially DR and DQ, made assigning TCR associations to individual alleles difficult. Most CMV-associated TCR beta chains appeared to be HLA-restricted in a later analysis, and the HLA associations seemed to be driven largely by CMV exposure. Cytomegalovirus status was reported to be diagnosed by the classifier with high specificity and sensitivity in both the original and validation cohorts. In a later analysis, HLA-associated TCR beta chains were found to be more clonally expanded and to have lower generation probabilities than equally common non-associated chains. Most TCR sequences were seen in very few donors, while some public TCRs were found in many individuals. According to a later analysis, TCR association rates differed among HLA loci, with DRB1 alleles showing the most associated TCRs and HLA-C alleles showing the fewest. In a later analysis, several top co-occurrence clusters were reported to appear linked to parvovirus B19, influenza, CMV and Epstein-Barr virus. In an earlier analysis of approximately 600 of the donors, most TCR beta V segments were observed in productive rearrangements about 87% or about 30% of the time, broadly matching IMGT annotations. In vitro tests confirmed that a few of the cytomegalovirus-associated TCR beta chains recognize cytomegalovirus antigens. A further reported finding was that TCR beta sequences accurately predicted the HLA-A and HLA-B alleles for most subjects in the first cohort. Because HLA typing was missing for some donors at each locus, association tests included only the typed subset. Roughly uniform sequencing depth across donors was assumed in presence/absence analyses, although this assumption may not hold. Correlated functional status among segregating V segments might be attributable to linkage disequilibrium, but an unknown experimental factor could not be ruled out. The authors suggested that the approach could potentially be extended to other disease states and immunological phenotypes. The sequencing pipeline was judged likely to have produced a cluster of highly shared sequence variants as a technical artifact. Compared with the 666-donor mean, donors in an Asian-associated ancestry cluster had fewer N-insertions in productive TCRs, according to a later genetic analysis. Immune exposure information for the cohort was limited to CMV serostatus. In a later genetic analysis, a missense DCLRE1C variant was associated with V-gene and J-gene trimming of TCR beta chains, and the association was replicated in an independent cohort. Only TCR beta chains were sequenced in this cohort, and the absence of alpha or paired-chain data limited detectable features. Some IMGT-functional V segments, including TRBV6-2 and TRBV6-3, could not be distinguished by the 87-base-pair reads and were therefore excluded. In the study, 150 to 200 TCR beta chains were listed as associated with cytomegalovirus. A later analysis associated 17,000 or so TCR beta sequences with specific HLA alleles at a false discovery rate of 0.05. Fewer than 20 rarely observed V segments, including chromosome 9 orphons, were excluded from the earlier analysis of approximately 500 of the donors because counts were too low.

Libraries were constructed by the immunoSEQ multiplex PCR assay. For the multiplex PCR, a mixture combining 60 forward primers for TCR Vbeta segments and 13 reverse primers for TCR Jbeta segments was used. The CDR3 region of rearranged TCR beta genes was amplified from genomic DNA by a multiplex PCR assay. Amplified TCR beta libraries were sequenced as 87-base-pair reads on the Illumina HiSeq System. On the study's bioinformatics: A later analysis tallied 75 million to 85 million unique TCR beta chains across the 700 or so repertoires, and about 12 million of those chains were shared by two or more donors. To remove PCR and sequencing errors, raw reads were error-corrected and collapsed into unique sequences using a nearest-neighbor algorithm that merged closely related sequences. To assign V, D and J gene segments, CDR3 sequences were aligned to IMGT reference sequences. For a sequence to be retained, at least a six-nucleotide match to both a V gene segment and a J gene segment was required. A rearrangement was called productive if the CDR3 had no stop codons and remained in frame with V and J, and every other rearrangement was called non-productive. CDR3 was defined according to IMGT convention as the region running from the second conserved V-encoded cysteine to the conserved J-encoded phenylalanine. The earlier analysis of about 640 of the donors excluded any sequence lacking an unambiguous match to a single V gene segment. In an earlier analysis of 450 to 750 of the donors, a V segment was called functional when productive rearrangements were above 56.7%, and segregating when the standard deviation between donors exceeded 5%. A statistical classification framework was built for diagnosing cytomegalovirus status from the catalog of TCR beta chain sequences. A later analysis assigned V and J genes by comparing TCR nucleotide sequences with IMGT/GENE-DB human TR gene sequences. Using the TCRdist pipeline, a later analysis assigned CDR3 sequences along with most-parsimonious VDJ recombination scenarios. In a later analysis, each TCR beta chain was defined by its CDR3 amino acid sequence together with its V-gene family, and reads without a unique V-gene family were excluded. To address suspected cross-contamination and a sequencing artifact, a later analysis removed several hundred highly shared, low-generation-probability nucleotide sequences. A later analysis calculated a clonal expansion index for each public chain from normalized within-repertoire ranks of inferred template counts. A later analysis computed generation probabilities with a VDJ recombination model fitted to out-of-frame rearrangements, and checked the results against IGoR. A later analysis scored TCR-TCR, TCR-HLA and TCR-CMV co-occurrence with hypergeometric tests, applying a repertoire-size bias correction to TCR pairs. False discovery rates were estimated in a later analysis by permuting HLA or CMV assignments 20 times. In a later analysis, co-occurring TCRs were grouped using DBSCAN, and TCRdist sequence similarity was added for clustering within HLA-allele-positive subsets. Repertoires with fewer than 30,000 or more than 120,000 public chains were left out of co-occurrence clustering, as were four to six repertoires with anomalous nucleotide sharing. This is the immuneACCESS table as TCRdb keeps it, with only in-frame sequences that have V and J called. A part of the clones is gone; compared with another copy, unresolved V genes explain less than half, and the rest is unexplained. V and J calls and clone size are those listed in that table; D and trimming were worked out from the DNA. For this sample the table gives some 140,000 clones, of which roughly three quarters were detected only once. The ten top clones hold roughly 7.1% of the sample.

V sheds 2 bases and J sheds 7 bases, leaving 14 bases between their ends. From the germline V gene (reference sequence), CDR1 is LNHDA and CDR2 is SQIVND. The CDR3 runs 14 amino acids, cysteine and phenylalanine included. Solely the CDR3 DNA is kept, with 42 bases framed from the first base. For this clone: The clone's antigen remains unknown. Base qualities are missing; no much larger clone stands one base away.

The cohort was made up of approximately 700 healthy bone marrow donors. All cohort members were sampled while nominally healthy, although unrecorded immune exposures were likely present. The donor was CMV seropositive and was included in the group of 270 or so seropositive cohort members. Every donor gave a peripheral blood sample, and the peripheral blood mononuclear cells from that sample were used for TCR beta sequencing. Genomic DNA was extracted from the blood cell samples with the Qiagen DNeasy Blood Extraction Kit. This receptor was identified in a man aged 25-45 years in good health and CMV-seropositive. The chain joins TRBV19 to TRBJ1-2; possibly the D gene is TRBD1, per 6 matching bases. Sequencing was done on a sample of PBMCs. The CDR3 has the sequence CASSISATGGGYTF. The DNA reads TGTGCCAGTAGTATATCGGCGACAGGAGGTGGCTACACCTTC.